This TCR beta chain is drawn from a study of identical twins. One entry per CDR3 protein, called by TCRdb with MiXCR from the 5' RACE reads. The sample consists of 300,000 to 350,000 distinct CDR3 sequences, about 12% of them appearing once. This clonotype was detected ten times or more. V was pared by 5 bases and J by 8 bases, with 8 bases of the junction left unmatched. The CDR3 is made up of 13 amino acids. The same sample was also used in a study of yellow fever vaccine responses in identical twins.

This TCR was recovered from a young woman in good health. Input material: CD8+ T cells sorted from blood. This rearrangement joins TRBV12-3 or TRBV12-4 to TRBJ1-2, with 7 bases identical to TRBD1. The CDR3 protein is CASSPRQGWGYTF. The CDR3 DNA reads as TGTGCCAGCAGTCCCCGACAGGGTTGGGGCTACACCTTC.